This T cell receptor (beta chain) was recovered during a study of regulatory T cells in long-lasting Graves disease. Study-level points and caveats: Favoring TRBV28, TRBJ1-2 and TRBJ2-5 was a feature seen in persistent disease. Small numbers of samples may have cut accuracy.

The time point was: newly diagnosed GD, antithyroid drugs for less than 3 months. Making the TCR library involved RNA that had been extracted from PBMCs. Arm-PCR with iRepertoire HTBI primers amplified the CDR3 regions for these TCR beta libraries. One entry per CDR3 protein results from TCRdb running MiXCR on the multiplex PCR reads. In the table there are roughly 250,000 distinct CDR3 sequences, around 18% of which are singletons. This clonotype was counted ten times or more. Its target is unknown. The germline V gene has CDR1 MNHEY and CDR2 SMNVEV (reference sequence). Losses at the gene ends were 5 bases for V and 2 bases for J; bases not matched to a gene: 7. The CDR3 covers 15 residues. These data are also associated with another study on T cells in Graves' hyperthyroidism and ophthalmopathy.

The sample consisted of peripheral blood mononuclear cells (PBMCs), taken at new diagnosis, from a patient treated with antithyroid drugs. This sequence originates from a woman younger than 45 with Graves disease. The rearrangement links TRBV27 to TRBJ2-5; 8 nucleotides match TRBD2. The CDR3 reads CASSPLGGGQETQYF. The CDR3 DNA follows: TGTGCCAGCAGTCCCCTCGGCGGGGGGCAAGAGACCCAGTACTTC.